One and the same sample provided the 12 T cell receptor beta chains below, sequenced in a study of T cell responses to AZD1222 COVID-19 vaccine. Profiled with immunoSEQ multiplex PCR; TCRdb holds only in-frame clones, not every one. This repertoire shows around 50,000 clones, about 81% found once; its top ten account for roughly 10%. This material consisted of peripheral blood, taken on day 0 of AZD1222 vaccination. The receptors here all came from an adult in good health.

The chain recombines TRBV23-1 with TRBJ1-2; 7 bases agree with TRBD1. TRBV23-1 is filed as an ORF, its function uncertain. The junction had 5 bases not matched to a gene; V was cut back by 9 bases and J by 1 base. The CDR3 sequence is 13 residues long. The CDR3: CARRQGYNYGYTF. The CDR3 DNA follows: TGCGCCAGGCGACAGGGATATAACTATGGCTACACCTTC.

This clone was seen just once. DNA of the CDR3: TGCGCCAGCAGCCGGGCCCCGGAAACCCGGATCCCAGAGACCCAGTACTTC. The encoded protein is CASSRAPETRIPETQYF. The J gene is TRBJ2-5, the V gene TRBV4-1; no clear D gene. This CDR3 is 17 amino acids long. Germline V gives CDR1 MGHRA, CDR2 YSYEKL. V lost 4 bases and J 4 bases, leaving 22 bases between the germline ends.

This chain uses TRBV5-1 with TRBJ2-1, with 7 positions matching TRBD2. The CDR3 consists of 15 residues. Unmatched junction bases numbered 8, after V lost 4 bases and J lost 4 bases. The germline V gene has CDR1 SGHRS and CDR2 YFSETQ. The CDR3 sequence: CASSGLAAEYNEQFF. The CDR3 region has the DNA TGCGCCAGCAGCGGCCTAGCGGCAGAATACAATGAGCAGTTCTTC.

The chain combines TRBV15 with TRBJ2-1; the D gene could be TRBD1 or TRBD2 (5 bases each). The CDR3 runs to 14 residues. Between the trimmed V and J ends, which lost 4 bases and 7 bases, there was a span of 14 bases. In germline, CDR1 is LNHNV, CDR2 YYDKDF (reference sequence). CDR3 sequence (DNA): TGTGCCACCAGCATCCTTGGGACGGGGAATGAGCAGTTCTTC. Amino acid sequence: CATSILGTGNEQFF.

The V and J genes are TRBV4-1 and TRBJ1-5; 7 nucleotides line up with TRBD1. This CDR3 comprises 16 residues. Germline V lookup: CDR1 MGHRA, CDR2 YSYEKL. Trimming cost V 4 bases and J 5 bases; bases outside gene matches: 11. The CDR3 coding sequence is TGCGCCAGCAGCCGAGGGTCAGGGGGGCGCGATCAGCCCCAGCATTTT. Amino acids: CASSRGSGGRDQPQHF.

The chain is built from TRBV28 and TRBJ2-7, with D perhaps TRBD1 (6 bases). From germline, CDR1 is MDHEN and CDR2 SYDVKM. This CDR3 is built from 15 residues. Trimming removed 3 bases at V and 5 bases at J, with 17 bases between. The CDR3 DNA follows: TGTGCCAGCAGTTTTTTCGTTACAGGGAGTAACGAGCAGTACTTC. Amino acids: CASSFFVTGSNEQYF.

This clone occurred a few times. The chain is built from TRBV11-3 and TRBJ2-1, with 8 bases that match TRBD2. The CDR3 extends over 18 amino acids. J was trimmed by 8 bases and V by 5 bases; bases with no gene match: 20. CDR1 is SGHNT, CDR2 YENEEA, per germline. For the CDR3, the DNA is TGTGCCAGCAGCAAAAAACCCCCTCTGCGGGGGGCAGGGGATGAGCAGTTCTTC. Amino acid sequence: CASSKKPPLRGAGDEQFF.

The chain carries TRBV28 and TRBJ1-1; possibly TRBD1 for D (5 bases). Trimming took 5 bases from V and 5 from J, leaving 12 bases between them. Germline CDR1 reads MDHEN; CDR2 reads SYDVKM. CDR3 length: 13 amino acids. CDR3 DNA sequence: TGTGCCAGCAGTCCGGGGGGTTGGACTGAAGCTTTCTTT. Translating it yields CASSPGGWTEAFF.

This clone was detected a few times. The CDR3 protein is CATSDNQGEQYF. CDR3 DNA: TGTGCCACCAGTGACAACCAGGGGGAGCAGTACTTC. The chain couples TRBV24-1 to TRBJ2-7; possibly TRBD1 for D (6 bases). V gave up 4 bases and J gave up 7 bases, with 10 bases separating them. The germline CDR1 and CDR2 sequences are KGHDR and SFDVKD. The CDR3 extends over 12 amino acids.

The CDR3, as DNA: TGTGCCAGCAACGGGCCGAGGGCGGGACCCAATCAGCCCCAGCATTTT. Translated, it gives CASNGPRAGPNQPQHF. The V call is TRBV28, the J call TRBJ1-5, with D possibly TRBD1 on 5 matching bases. This CDR3 has 16 amino acids. Germline loops: CDR1 MDHEN, CDR2 SYDVKM. V dropped 7 bases and J dropped 3 bases, with 19 bases sitting between them.

The CDR3 bases are TGTGCCTTGCAGCGGGGATACGAGCAGTACTTC. It is translated as CALQRGYEQYF. The V call is TRBV30, the J call TRBJ2-7, with 7 nucleotides matching TRBD2. CDR3 length: 11 residues. Losses at the gene ends were 7 bases for V and 4 bases for J; bases not matched to a gene: 4. Germline V gene data show CDR1 as GTSNPN and CDR2 as SVGIG (reference sequence).

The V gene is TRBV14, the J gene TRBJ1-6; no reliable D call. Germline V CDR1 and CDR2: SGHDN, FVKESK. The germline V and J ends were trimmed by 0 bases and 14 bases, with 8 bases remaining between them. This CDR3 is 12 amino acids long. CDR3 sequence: CASSQEITALHF. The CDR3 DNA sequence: TGTGCCAGCAGCCAAGAGATCACAGCCCTCCACTTT.